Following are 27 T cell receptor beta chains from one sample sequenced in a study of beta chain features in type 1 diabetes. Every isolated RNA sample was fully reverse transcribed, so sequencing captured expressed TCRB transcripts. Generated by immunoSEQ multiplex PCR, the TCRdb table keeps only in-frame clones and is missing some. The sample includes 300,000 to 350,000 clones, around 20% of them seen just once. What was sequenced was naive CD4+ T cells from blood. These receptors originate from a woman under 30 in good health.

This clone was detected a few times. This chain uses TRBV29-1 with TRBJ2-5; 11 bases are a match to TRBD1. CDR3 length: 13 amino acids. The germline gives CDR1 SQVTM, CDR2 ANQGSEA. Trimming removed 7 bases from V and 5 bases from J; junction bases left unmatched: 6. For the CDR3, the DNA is TGCAGCGCGGCCGGGACAGGGGGGGAGACCCAGTACTTC. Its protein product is CSAAGTGGETQYF.

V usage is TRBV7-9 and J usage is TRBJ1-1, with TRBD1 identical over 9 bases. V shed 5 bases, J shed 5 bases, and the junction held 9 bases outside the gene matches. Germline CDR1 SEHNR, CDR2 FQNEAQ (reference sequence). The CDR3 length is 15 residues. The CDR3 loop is CASSRDRVLRTEAFF. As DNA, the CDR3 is TGTGCCAGCAGCCGGGACAGGGTCCTTAGAACTGAAGCTTTCTTT.

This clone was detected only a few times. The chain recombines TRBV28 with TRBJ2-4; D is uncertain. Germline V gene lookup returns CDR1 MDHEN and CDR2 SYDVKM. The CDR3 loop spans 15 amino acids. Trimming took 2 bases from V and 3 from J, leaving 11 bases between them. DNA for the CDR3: TGTGCCAGCAGTTTAAACCCCCCGCGCAAAAACATTCAGTACTTC. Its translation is CASSLNPPRKNIQYF.

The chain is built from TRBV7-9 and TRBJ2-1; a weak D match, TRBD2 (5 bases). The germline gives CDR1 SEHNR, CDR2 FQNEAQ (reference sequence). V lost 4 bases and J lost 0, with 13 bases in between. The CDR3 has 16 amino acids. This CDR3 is CASSSKGGGSYNEQFF. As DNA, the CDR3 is TGTGCCAGCAGCTCCAAGGGCGGAGGCTCCTACAATGAGCAGTTCTTC.

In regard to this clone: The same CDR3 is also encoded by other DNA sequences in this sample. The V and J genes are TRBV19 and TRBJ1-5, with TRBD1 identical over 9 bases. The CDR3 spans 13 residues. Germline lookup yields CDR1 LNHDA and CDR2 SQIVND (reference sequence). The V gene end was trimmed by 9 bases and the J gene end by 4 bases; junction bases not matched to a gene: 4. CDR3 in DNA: TGTGCCAGCAAGGACAGGGGAAATCAGCCCCAGCATTTT. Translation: CASKDRGNQPQHF.

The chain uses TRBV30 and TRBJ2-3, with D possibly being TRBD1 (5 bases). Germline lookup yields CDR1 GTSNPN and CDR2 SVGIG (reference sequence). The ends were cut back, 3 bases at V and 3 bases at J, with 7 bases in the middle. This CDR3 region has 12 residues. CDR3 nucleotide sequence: TGTGCCTGGAGAGCAGGGACAGATACGCAGTATTTT. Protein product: CAWRAGTDTQYF.

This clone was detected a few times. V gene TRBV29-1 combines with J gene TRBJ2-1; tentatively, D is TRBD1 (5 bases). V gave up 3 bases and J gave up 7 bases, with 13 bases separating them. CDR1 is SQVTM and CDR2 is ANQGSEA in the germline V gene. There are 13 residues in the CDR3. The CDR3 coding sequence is TGCAGCGTTGAGGGCAGGGTAGGAAATGAGCAGTTCTTC. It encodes CSVEGRVGNEQFF.

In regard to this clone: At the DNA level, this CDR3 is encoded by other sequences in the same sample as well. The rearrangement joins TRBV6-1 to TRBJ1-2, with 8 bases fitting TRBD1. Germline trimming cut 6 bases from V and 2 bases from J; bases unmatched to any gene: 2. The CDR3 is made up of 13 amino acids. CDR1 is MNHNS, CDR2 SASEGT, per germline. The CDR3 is CASSRDRNYGYTF. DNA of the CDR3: TGTGCCAGCAGCAGGGACAGGAACTATGGCTACACCTTC.

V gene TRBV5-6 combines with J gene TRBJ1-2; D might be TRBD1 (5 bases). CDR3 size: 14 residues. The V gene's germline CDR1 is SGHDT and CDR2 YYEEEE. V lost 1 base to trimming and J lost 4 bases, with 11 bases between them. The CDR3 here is CASSLRQGSYGYTF. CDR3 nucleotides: TGTGCCAGCAGCTTGCGGCAGGGTTCCTATGGCTACACCTTC. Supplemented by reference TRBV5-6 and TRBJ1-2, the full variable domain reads DAGVTQSPTHLIKTRGQQVTLRCSPKSGHDTVSWYQQALGQGPQFIFQYYEEEERQRGNFPDRFSGHQFPNYSSELNVNALLLGDSALYLCASSLRQGSYGYTFGSGTRLTVV.

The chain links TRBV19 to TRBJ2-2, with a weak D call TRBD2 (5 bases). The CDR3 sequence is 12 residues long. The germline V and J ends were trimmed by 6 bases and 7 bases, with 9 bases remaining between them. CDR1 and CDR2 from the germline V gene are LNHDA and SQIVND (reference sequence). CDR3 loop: CASSPGFGELFF. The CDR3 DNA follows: TGTGCCAGTAGCCCGGGGTTCGGGGAGCTGTTTTTT.

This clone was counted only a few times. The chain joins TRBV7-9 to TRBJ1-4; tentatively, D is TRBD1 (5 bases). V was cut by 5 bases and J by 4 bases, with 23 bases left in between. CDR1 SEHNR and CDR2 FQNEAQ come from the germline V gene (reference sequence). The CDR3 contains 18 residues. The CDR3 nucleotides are TGTGCCAGCAGCCTCTCCGGGGGACTCACCTCCTTTAATGAAAAACTGTTTTTT. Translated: CASSLSGGLTSFNEKLFF.

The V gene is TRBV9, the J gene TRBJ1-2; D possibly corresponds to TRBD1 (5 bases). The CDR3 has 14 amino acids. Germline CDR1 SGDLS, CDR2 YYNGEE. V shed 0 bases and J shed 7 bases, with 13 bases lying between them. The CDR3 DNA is TGTGCCAGCAGCGTAGCCACAGGCCCAACTGGCTACACCTTC. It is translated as CASSVATGPTGYTF.

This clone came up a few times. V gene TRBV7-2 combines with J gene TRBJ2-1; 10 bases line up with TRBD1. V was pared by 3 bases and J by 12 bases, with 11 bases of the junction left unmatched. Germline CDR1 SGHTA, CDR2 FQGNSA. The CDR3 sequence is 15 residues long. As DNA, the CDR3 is TGTGCCAGCAGCTTGGGACAGGGGAAAGGGCCCGTGCAGTTCTTC. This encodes CASSLGQGKGPVQFF.

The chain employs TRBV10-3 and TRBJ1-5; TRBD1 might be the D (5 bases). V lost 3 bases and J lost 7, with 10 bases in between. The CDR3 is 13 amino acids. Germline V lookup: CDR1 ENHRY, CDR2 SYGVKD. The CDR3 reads CAISERRDQPQHF. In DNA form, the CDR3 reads TGTGCCATCAGTGAAAGGAGGGACCAGCCCCAGCATTTT.

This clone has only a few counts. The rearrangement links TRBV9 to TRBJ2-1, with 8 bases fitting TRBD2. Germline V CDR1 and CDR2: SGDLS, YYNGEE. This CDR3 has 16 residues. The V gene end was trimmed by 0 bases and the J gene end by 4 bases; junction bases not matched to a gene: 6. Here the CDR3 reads CASSVGSGASYNEQFF. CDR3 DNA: TGTGCCAGCAGCGTAGGTAGCGGGGCTTCTTACAATGAGCAGTTCTTC.

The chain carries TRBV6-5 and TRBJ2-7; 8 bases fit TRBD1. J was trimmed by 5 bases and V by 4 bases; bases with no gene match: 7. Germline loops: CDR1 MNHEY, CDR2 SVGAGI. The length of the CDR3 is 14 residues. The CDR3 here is CASSSQTGDDEQYF. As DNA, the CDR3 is TGTGCCAGCAGTTCCCAGACAGGGGACGACGAGCAGTACTTC.

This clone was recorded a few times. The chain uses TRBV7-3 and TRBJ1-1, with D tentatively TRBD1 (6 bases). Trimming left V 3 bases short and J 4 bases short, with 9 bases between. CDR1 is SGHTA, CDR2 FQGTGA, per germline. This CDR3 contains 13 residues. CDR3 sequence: CASSFKGGTEAFF. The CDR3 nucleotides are TGTGCCAGCAGCTTCAAAGGGGGCACTGAAGCTTTCTTT.

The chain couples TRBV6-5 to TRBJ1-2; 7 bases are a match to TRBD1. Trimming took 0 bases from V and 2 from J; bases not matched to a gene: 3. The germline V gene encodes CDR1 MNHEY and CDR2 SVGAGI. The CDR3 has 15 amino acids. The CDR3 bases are TGTGCCAGCAGTTACTCGATACAGGGGAACTATGGCTACACCTTC. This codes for CASSYSIQGNYGYTF.

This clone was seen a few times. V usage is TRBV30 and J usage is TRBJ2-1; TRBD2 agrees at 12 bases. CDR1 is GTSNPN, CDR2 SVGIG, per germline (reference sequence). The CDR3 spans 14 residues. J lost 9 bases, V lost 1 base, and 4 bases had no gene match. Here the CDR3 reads CAWSGLAGVSEQFF. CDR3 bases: TGTGCCTGGAGTGGACTAGCGGGAGTAAGTGAGCAGTTCTTC.

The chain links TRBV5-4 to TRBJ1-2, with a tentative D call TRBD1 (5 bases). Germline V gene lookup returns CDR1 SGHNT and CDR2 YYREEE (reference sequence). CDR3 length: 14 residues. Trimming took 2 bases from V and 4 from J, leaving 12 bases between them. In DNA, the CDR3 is TGTGCCAGCAGCTTCGGAGGGGTGGGCTATGGCTACACCTTC. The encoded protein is CASSFGGVGYGYTF.

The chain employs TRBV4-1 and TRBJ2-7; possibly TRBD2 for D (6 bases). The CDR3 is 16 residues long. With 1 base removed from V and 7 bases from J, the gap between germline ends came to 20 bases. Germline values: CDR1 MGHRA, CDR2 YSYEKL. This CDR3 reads CASSQAQAGGVWEQYF. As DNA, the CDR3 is TGCGCCAGCAGCCAAGCGCAAGCGGGTGGGGTCTGGGAGCAGTACTTC.

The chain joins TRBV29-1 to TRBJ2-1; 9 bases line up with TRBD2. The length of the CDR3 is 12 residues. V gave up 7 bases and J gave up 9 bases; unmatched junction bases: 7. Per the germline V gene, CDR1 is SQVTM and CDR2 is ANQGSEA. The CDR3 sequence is CSGGREGLEQFF. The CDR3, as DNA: TGCAGCGGGGGGCGGGAGGGCCTTGAGCAGTTCTTC.

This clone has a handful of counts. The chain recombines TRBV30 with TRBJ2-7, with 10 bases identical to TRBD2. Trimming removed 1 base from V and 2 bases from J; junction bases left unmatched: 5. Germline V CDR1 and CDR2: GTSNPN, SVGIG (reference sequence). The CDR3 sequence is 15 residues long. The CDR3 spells CAWSGLAGETYEQYF. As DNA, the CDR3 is TGTGCCTGGAGTGGCCTAGCGGGAGAAACCTACGAGCAGTACTTC.

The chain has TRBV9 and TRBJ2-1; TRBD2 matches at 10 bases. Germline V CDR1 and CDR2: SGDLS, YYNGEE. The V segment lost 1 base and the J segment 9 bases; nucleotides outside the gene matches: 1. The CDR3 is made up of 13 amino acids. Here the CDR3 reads CASSVTSGTEQFF. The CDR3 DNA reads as TGTGCCAGCAGCGTAACTAGCGGGACTGAGCAGTTCTTC.

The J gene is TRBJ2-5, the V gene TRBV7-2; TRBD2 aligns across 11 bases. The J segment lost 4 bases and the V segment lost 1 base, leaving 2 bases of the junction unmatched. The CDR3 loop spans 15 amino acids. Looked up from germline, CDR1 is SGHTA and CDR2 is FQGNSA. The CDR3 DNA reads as TGTGCCAGCAGCTTAGTTCTAGCGGGAGGAGAGACCCAGTACTTC. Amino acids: CASSLVLAGGETQYF. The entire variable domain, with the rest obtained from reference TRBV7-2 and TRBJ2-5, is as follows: GAGVSQSPSNKVTEKGKDVELRCDPISGHTALYWYRQSLGQGLEFLIYFQGNSAPDKSGLPSDRFSAERTGGSVSTLTIQRTQQEDSAVYLCASSLVLAGGETQYFGPGTRLLVL.

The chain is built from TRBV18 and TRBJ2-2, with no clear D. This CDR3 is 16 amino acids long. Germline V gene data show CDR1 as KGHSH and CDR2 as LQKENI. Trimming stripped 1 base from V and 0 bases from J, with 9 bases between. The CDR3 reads CASSPQAPTNTGELFF. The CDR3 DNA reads TGTGCCAGCTCACCACAAGCACCGACGAACACCGGGGAGCTGTTTTTT.

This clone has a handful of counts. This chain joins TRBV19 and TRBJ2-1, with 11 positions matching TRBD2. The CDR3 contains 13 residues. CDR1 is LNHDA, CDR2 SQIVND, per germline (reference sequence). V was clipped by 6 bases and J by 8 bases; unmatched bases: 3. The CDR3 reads CASRTSGDDEQFF. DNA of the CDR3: TGTGCCAGTAGGACTAGCGGGGACGATGAGCAGTTCTTC.